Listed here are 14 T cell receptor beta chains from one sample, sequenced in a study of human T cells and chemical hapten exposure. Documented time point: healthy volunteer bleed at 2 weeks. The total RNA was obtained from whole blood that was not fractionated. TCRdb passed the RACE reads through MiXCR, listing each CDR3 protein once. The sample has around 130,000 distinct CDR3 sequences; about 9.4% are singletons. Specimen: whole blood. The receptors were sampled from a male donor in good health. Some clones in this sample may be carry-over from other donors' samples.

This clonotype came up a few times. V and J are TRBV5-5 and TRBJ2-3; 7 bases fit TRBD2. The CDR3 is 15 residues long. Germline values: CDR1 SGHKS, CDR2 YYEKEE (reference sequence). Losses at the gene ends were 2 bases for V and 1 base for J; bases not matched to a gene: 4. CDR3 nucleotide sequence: TGTGCCAGCAGCTTTATACGGGGGGGCACAGATACGCAGTATTTT. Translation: CASSFIRGGTDTQYF.

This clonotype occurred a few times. CDR3 loop: CASSLMAGGATEAFF. The CDR3 DNA follows: TGTGCCAGCAGCTTAATGGCAGGGGGAGCCACTGAAGCTTTCTTT. The rearrangement links TRBV7-3 to TRBJ1-1, with TRBD1 matching 7 bases. Germline values: CDR1 SGHTA, CDR2 FQGTGA. This CDR3 region has 15 residues. The J segment lost 4 bases and the V segment lost 1 base, leaving 6 bases of the junction unmatched. Based on the CDR3 plus reference TRBV7-3 and TRBJ1-1, the full variable domain is GAGVSQTPSNKVTEKGKYVELRCDPISGHTALYWYRQSLGQGPEFLIYFQGTGAADDSGLPNDRFFAVRPEGSVSTLKIQRTERGDSAVYLCASSLMAGGATEAFFGQGTRLTVV.

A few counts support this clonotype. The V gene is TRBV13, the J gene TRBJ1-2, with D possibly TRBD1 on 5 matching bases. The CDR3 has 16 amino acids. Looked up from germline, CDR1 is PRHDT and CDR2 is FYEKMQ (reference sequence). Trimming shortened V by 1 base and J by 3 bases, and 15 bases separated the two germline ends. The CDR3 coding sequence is TGTGCCAGCAGCTTAGCCCAACAGGTGACGTACTATGGCTACACCTTC. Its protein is CASSLAQQVTYYGYTF.

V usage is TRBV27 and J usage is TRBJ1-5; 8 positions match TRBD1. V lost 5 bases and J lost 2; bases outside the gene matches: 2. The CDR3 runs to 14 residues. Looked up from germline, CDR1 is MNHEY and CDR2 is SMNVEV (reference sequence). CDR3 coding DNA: TGTGCCAGCAGTCAGGGGGCGGGCAATCAGCCCCAGCATTTT. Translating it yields CASSQGAGNQPQHF.

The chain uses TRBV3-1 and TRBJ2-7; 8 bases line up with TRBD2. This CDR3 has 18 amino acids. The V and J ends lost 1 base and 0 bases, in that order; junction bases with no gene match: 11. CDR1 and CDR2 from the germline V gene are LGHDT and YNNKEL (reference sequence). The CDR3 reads CASSQGNSGALSSYEQYF. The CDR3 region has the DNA TGTGCCAGCAGCCAAGGAAATAGCGGGGCCTTGAGCTCCTACGAGCAGTACTTC.

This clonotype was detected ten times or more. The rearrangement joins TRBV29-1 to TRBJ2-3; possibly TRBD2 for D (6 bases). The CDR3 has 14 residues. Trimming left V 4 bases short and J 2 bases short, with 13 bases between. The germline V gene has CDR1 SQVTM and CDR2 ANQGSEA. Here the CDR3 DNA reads TGCAGCGTTGGGGGGGTCCTTCACACAGATACGCAGTATTTT. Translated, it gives CSVGGVLHTDTQYF.

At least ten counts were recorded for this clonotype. CDR3 sequence reads: CSARPNRGNNSPLHF. CDR3 in DNA: TGCAGTGCTAGACCAAACAGGGGTAATAATTCACCCCTCCACTTT. The J gene is TRBJ1-6, the V gene TRBV20-1; 7 bases are a match to TRBD1. The trim removed 2 bases at V and 5 bases at J, leaving 6 bases unmatched. This CDR3 is 15 amino acids long. Germline V gene sequence: CDR1 DFQATT, CDR2 SNEGSKA (reference sequence).

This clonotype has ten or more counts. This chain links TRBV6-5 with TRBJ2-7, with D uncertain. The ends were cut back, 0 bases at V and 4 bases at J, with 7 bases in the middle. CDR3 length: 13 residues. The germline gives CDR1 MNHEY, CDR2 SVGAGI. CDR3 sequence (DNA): TGTGCCAGCAGTTACTCGAGTAAATACGAGCAGTACTTC. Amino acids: CASSYSSKYEQYF.

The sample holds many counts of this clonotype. The CDR3 sequence is CASSLGWGGETEAFF. The CDR3 bases are TGTGCCAGCAGTTTAGGATGGGGGGGGGAAACTGAAGCTTTCTTT. This chain uses TRBV12-3 or TRBV12-4 with TRBJ1-1, with TRBD1 as a possible D gene (5 bases). There are 15 residues in the CDR3. V lost 1 base to trimming and J lost 5 bases, with 14 bases between them.

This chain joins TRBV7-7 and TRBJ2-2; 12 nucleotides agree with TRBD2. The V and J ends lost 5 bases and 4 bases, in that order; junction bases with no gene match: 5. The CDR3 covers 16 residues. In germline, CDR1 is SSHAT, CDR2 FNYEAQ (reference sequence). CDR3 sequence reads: CASSETSGSVTGELFF. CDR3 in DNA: TGTGCCAGCAGCGAGACTAGCGGGAGTGTCACCGGGGAGCTGTTTTTT. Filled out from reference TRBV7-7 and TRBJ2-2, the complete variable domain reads GAGVSQSPRYKVTKRGQDVTLRCDPISSHATLYWYQQALGQGPEFLTYFNYEAQPDKSGLPSDRFSAERPEGSISTLTIQRTEQRDSAMYRCASSETSGSVTGELFFGEGSRLTVL.

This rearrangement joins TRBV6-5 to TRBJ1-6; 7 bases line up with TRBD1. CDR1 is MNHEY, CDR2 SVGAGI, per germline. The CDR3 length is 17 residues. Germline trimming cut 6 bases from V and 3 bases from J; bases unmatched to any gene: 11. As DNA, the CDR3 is TGTGCCAGCAGACAGACAGGGAGGATACGCTATAATTCACCCCTCCACTTT. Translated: CASRQTGRIRYNSPLHF.

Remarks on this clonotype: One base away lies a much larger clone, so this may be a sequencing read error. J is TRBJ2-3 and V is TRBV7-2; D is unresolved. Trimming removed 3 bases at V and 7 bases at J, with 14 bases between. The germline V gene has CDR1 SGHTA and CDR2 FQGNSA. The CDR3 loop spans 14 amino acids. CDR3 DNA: TGTGCCAGCAGCTTTCACGGCCTGGCCAATACGCAGTATTTT. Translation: CASSFHGLANTQYF.

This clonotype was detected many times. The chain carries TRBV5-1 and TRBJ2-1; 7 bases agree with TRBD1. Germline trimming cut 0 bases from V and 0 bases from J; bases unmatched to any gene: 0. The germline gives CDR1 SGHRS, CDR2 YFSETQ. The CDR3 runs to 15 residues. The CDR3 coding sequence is TGCGCCAGCAGCTTGGACAGGGGCTCCTACAATGAGCAGTTCTTC. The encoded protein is CASSLDRGSYNEQFF.

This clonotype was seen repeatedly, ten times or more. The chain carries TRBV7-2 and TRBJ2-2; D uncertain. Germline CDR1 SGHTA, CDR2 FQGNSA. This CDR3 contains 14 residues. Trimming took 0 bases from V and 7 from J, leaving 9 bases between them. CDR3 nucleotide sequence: TGTGCCAGCAGCTTAGCTAAGCTTGGCGGGGAGCTGTTTTTT. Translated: CASSLAKLGGELFF.